This passage covers 22 T cell receptor beta chains from one sample sequenced in a study of OX40 agonist ivuxolimab in advanced cancers. The assay was immunoSEQ multiplex PCR, and TCRdb's table has in-frame clones only and misses some. The table records 70,000 to 85,000 clones, more than 90% of them present only once. Specimen: CD4+ or CD8+ T cells sorted from blood, collected in a trial of the OX40 agonist ivuxolimab. These TCRs come from an adult with an advanced solid tumor such as melanoma, head and neck, liver or kidney cancer.

Concerning this clone itself: Other DNA sequences in this sample translate to the same CDR3. The chain recombines TRBV18 with TRBJ2-3; no clear D gene. The CDR3 has 14 amino acids. Germline CDR1 is KGHSH and CDR2 is LQKENI. Trimming left V 6 bases short and J 1 base short, with 11 bases between. The CDR3 coding sequence is TGTGCCAGCTCCCCTACCTCAGGCACAGATACGCAGTATTTT. Translating it yields CASSPTSGTDTQYF. Full variable domain (rest looked up from reference TRBV18 and TRBJ2-3): NAGVMQNPRHLVRRRGQEARLRCSPMKGHSHVYWYRQLPEEGLKFMVYLQKENIIDESGMPKERFSAEFPKEGPSILRIQQVVRGDSAAYFCASSPTSGTDTQYFGPGTRLTVL.

CDR3 in amino acids: CASSLTLTGGPPEKLFF. CDR3 coding DNA: TGTGCCAGCAGCTTAACCCTTACAGGGGGCCCGCCTGAAAAACTGTTTTTT. The chain joins TRBV7-3 to TRBJ1-4, with 9 bases identical to TRBD1. There are 17 residues in the CDR3. Trimming at V came to 0 bases and at J to 7 bases, leaving 9 bases not matched to a gene. Germline CDR1 reads SGHTA; CDR2 reads FQGTGA.

The chain links TRBV15 to TRBJ1-1; a weak D match, TRBD1 (5 bases). The CDR3 has 12 amino acids. V lost 0 bases and J lost 11, with 10 bases in between. Germline V lookup: CDR1 LNHNV, CDR2 YYDKDF (reference sequence). The CDR3 here is CATSRDPGTAFF. The CDR3 region has the DNA TGTGCCACCAGCAGAGATCCGGGGACGGCTTTCTTT.

The chain employs TRBV2 and TRBJ2-7; 7 bases match TRBD1. CDR3 length equals 16 residues. Germline V gives CDR1 SNHLY, CDR2 FYNNEI. V gave up 0 bases and J gave up 3 bases; unmatched junction bases: 8. CDR3 residues: CASSEAAGTAYYEQYF. DNA for the CDR3: TGTGCCAGCAGTGAAGCGGCCGGGACAGCATACTACGAGCAGTACTTC. The whole variable domain, filled in from reference TRBV2 and TRBJ2-7, reads EPEVTQTPSHQVTQMGQEVILRCVPISNHLYFYWYRQILGQKVEFLVSFYNNEISEKSEIFDDQFSVERPDGSNFTLKIRSTKLEDSAMYFCASSEAAGTAYYEQYFGPGTRLTVT.

The CDR3 nucleotides read TGTGCCAGCTCACCGAGTGTCGACAGGGCCCGGGGGGAAAAACTGTTTTTT. Its translation: CASSPSVDRARGEKLFF. This chain joins TRBV18 and TRBJ1-4, with 7 positions matching TRBD1. CDR1 and CDR2 from the germline V gene are KGHSH and LQKENI. V shed 3 bases and J 8 bases; nucleotides not matched to a gene: 15. The length of the CDR3 is 17 residues.

V gene TRBV5-1 combines with J gene TRBJ1-2; 12 nucleotides match TRBD1. The CDR3 length is 15 residues. The V gene end was trimmed by 3 bases and the J gene end by 7 bases; junction bases not matched to a gene: 7. Germline CDR1 and CDR2: SGHRS and YFSETQ. The CDR3 region is CASSWGQGAVSGYTF. Written as DNA, the CDR3 is TGCGCCAGCAGCTGGGGACAGGGGGCAGTAAGTGGCTACACCTTC.

This chain connects TRBV4-3 to TRBJ2-1; TRBD1 matches at 9 bases. Trimming cost V 0 bases and J 7 bases; bases outside gene matches: 10. The length of the CDR3 is 17 residues. CDR1 LGHNA and CDR2 YSLEER come from the germline V gene. DNA for the CDR3: TGCGCCAGCAGCCAAGATGGGTGGACAGGGGTACGTAATGAGCAGTTCTTC. This translates into CASSQDGWTGVRNEQFF.

This chain uses TRBV18 with TRBJ2-7, with 11 nucleotides matching TRBD2. The junction had 11 bases not matched to a gene; V was cut back by 1 base and J by 0 bases. The CDR3 contains 19 residues. CDR1 and CDR2 from the germline V gene are KGHSH and LQKENI. The CDR3 DNA follows: TGTGCCAGCTCACCACGCGGGGGCCCTGGGACTAGCGGCTCCTACGAGCAGTACTTC. It translates to CASSPRGGPGTSGSYEQYF. Supplemented by reference TRBV18 and TRBJ2-7, the full variable domain reads NAGVMQNPRHLVRRRGQEARLRCSPMKGHSHVYWYRQLPEEGLKFMVYLQKENIIDESGMPKERFSAEFPKEGPSILRIQQVVRGDSAAYFCASSPRGGPGTSGSYEQYFGPGTRLTVT.

The V call is TRBV7-2, the J call TRBJ2-3; either TRBD1 or TRBD2 may supply D (6 bases each). The CDR3 totals 15 residues. Germline values: CDR1 SGHTA, CDR2 FQGNSA. The ends were cut back, 4 bases at V and 5 bases at J, with 16 bases in the middle. The CDR3 loop is CASSSRGGRGDTQYF. CDR3 nucleotides: TGTGCCAGCAGCTCGAGAGGGGGGCGGGGAGATACGCAGTATTTT.

The chain uses TRBV27 and TRBJ1-3, with D possibly TRBD1 on 5 matching bases. There are 15 residues in the CDR3. V was shortened by 2 bases and J by 2 bases, with 10 bases between the two germline ends. The germline CDR1 and CDR2 sequences are MNHEY and SMNVEV (reference sequence). The CDR3 region is CASSLSAGTGNTIYF. As DNA, the CDR3 is TGTGCCAGCAGTTTAAGCGCAGGGACTGGAAACACCATATATTTT.

The CDR3 protein is CASSPGTESYEQYF. Written as DNA, the CDR3 is TGTGCCAGCTCACCCGGGACGGAATCCTACGAGCAGTACTTC. The rearrangement joins TRBV18 to TRBJ2-7; D is tentatively TRBD1 or TRBD2 (5 bases each). This CDR3 contains 14 residues. From germline, CDR1 is KGHSH and CDR2 LQKENI. V was trimmed by 3 bases and J by 1 base, leaving 10 bases between them.

The gene calls are TRBV7-2 and TRBJ2-5, with 14 nucleotides matching TRBD2. The CDR3 is 16 amino acids. Germline lookup yields CDR1 SGHTA and CDR2 FQGNSA. V gave up 6 bases and J gave up 5 bases; unmatched junction bases: 8. DNA for the CDR3: TGTGCCAGCAGTCGACTAGCGGGAGGGCGTGGGGAGACCCAGTACTTC. It specifies CASSRLAGGRGETQYF.

This chain connects TRBV28 to TRBJ1-2, with 7 nucleotides matching TRBD1. V lost 8 bases to trimming and J lost 4 bases; unmatched junction nucleotides: 10. This CDR3 is built from 14 residues. Germline V gene data show CDR1 as MDHEN and CDR2 as SYDVKM. In nucleotides, the CDR3 is TGTGCCAGCGGACAGTTGGGGGACAGCTATGGCTACACCTTC. It is translated as CASGQLGDSYGYTF.

The rearrangement links TRBV29-1 to TRBJ2-1, with 8 bases identical to TRBD2. V was pared by 4 bases and J by 1 base, with 9 bases of the junction left unmatched. CDR3 length: 16 amino acids. Germline values: CDR1 SQVTM, CDR2 ANQGSEA. Here the CDR3 DNA reads TGCAGCGTTGTTGGTGGTAGCGGGATATCCTACAATGAGCAGTTCTTC. It codes for CSVVGGSGISYNEQFF.

The rearrangement joins TRBV7-2 to TRBJ2-1; no clear D. This CDR3 has 14 residues. Germline V gene lookup returns CDR1 SGHTA and CDR2 FQGNSA. The germline V and J ends were trimmed by 3 bases and 4 bases, with 10 bases remaining between them. The CDR3 nucleotides are TGTGCCAGCAGCTTTGGATTACCGTACAATGAGCAGTTCTTC. This gives the protein CASSFGLPYNEQFF.

The chain employs TRBV19 and TRBJ1-2; D unclear. V was pared by 3 bases and J by 2 bases, with 13 bases between. The germline gives CDR1 LNHDA, CDR2 SQIVND (reference sequence). This CDR3 has 15 amino acids. The CDR3 here is CASSISVGMNYGYTF. In DNA form, the CDR3 reads TGTGCCAGTAGTATTTCTGTCGGCATGAACTATGGCTACACCTTC.

The chain is built from TRBV19 and TRBJ2-7, with TRBD1 matching 7 bases. Trimming removed 6 bases from V and 0 bases from J; junction bases left unmatched: 2. CDR3 length: 13 residues. CDR1 is LNHDA and CDR2 is SQIVND in the germline V gene (reference sequence). The CDR3 sequence is CASSRGNSYEQYF. In DNA form, the CDR3 reads TGTGCCAGTAGCAGGGGGAACTCCTACGAGCAGTACTTC.

The chain combines TRBV19 with TRBJ2-5; 8 bases line up with TRBD2. The CDR3 spans 13 residues. Germline V gives CDR1 LNHDA, CDR2 SQIVND (reference sequence). After removal of 5 bases from V and 5 bases from J, the junction contained 4 bases not matched to a gene. In DNA, the CDR3 is TGTGCCAGTAGTCTTAGCGGGACGGAGACCCAGTACTTC. It yields the protein CASSLSGTETQYF. Full variable domain (remainder filled in from reference TRBV19 and TRBJ2-5): DGGITQSPKYLFRKEGQNVTLSCEQNLNHDAMYWYRQDPGQGLRLIYYSQIVNDFQKGDIAEGYSVSREKKESFPLTVTSAQKNPTAFYLCASSLSGTETQYFGPGTRLLVL.

CDR3 sequence reads: CASSSPPPRYEQYF. CDR3 DNA: TGTGCCAGCAGCTCCCCCCCGCCTCGGTACGAGCAGTACTTC. The rearrangement uses TRBV7-9 and TRBJ2-7; D remains unclear. The CDR3 spans 14 residues. Trimming removed 4 bases from V and 4 bases from J, with 14 bases in between. Per germline, CDR1 SEHNR and CDR2 FQNEAQ (reference sequence). The complete variable domain, with remaining parts taken from reference TRBV7-9 and TRBJ2-7, reads DTGVSQNPRHKITKRGQNVTFRCDPISEHNRLYWYRQTLGQGPEFLTYFQNEAQLEKSRLLSDRFSAERPKGSFSTLEIQRTEQGDSAMYLCASSSPPPRYEQYFGPGTRLTVT.

The V gene is TRBV11-2, the J gene TRBJ1-4; weak D call: TRBD1 (5 bases). V dropped 5 bases and J dropped 8 bases, with 9 bases sitting between them. CDR1 SGHAT and CDR2 FQNNGV come from the germline V gene. The CDR3 covers 12 residues. CDR3 loop: CASSKWGEKLFF. The CDR3 DNA is TGTGCCAGCAGCAAATGGGGCGAAAAACTGTTTTTT.

This clone was counted a single time. This chain connects TRBV10-1 to TRBJ2-1, with 13 nucleotides matching TRBD2. The ends lost 8 bases at V and 9 bases at J; junction bases unmatched: 4. CDR3 length: 13 amino acids. CDR1 WNHNN and CDR2 SYGVQD come from the germline V gene (reference sequence). CDR3 coding DNA: TGCGCCAGCGGGACTAGCGGGGTTTGTGAGCAGTTCTTC. The encoded protein is CASGTSGVCEQFF.

This clone was detected a few times. The chain is built from TRBV29-1 and TRBJ1-2; no clear D. Germline V CDR1 and CDR2: SQVTM, ANQGSEA. The CDR3 is 14 amino acids. V was pared by 3 bases and J by 0 bases, with 11 bases between. The CDR3 DNA sequence: TGCAGCGTTGACGGTGGCGGTGCTAACTATGGCTACACCTTC. The encoded protein is CSVDGGGANYGYTF.